The 6 T cell receptor beta chains below all came from one sample that was sequenced in a study of T cell changes during pregnancy in multiple sclerosis. Using immunoSEQ multiplex PCR, the repertoire was profiled, and TCRdb retains in-frame clones only, with some absent. The sample records about 100,000 clones, about 92% being singletons. The sequences come from peripheral blood, collected after pregnancy. The receptors were gathered from a female donor with multiple sclerosis, enrolled in a pregnancy study.

The gene calls are TRBV29-1 and TRBJ2-3, with 14 positions matching TRBD2. This CDR3 comprises 16 residues. The germline gives CDR1 SQVTM, CDR2 ANQGSEA. The ends lost 6 bases at V and 4 bases at J; junction bases unmatched: 9. CDR3 sequence reads: CSVDGLAGGRADTQYF. CDR3 nucleotide sequence: TGCAGCGTCGACGGACTAGCGGGGGGACGGGCAGATACGCAGTATTTT.

The chain is built from TRBV6-6 and TRBJ2-7, with TRBD1 identical over 9 bases. The CDR3 loop spans 13 amino acids. The V segment lost 7 bases and the J segment 6 bases; nucleotides outside the gene matches: 7. Germline CDR1 reads MNHNY; CDR2 reads SVGAGI (reference sequence). The CDR3 DNA follows: TGTGCCAGCACCGAACCGACAGGGGGCGAGCAGTACTTC. Encoded protein: CASTEPTGGEQYF.

V is TRBV5-1 and J is TRBJ2-7; perhaps TRBD2 as D (5 bases). CDR3 length equals 17 residues. Trimming removed 0 bases from V and 0 bases from J, with 16 bases in between. Looked up from germline, CDR1 is SGHRS and CDR2 is YFSETQ. CDR3 sequence (DNA): TGCGCCAGCAGCTTGGTGGCAGCTAGCCCGAGCTCCTACGAGCAGTACTTC. It yields the protein CASSLVAASPSSYEQYF.

The gene calls are TRBV11-3 and TRBJ2-2; perhaps TRBD2 as D (5 bases). CDR1 and CDR2 from the germline V gene are SGHNT and YENEEA. Between the trimmed V and J ends, which lost 5 bases and 8 bases, there was a span of 12 bases. This CDR3 region has 13 residues. CDR3 amino acids: CASSTGLTGELFF. In nucleotides, the CDR3 is TGTGCCAGCAGCACCGGACTGACGGGGGAGCTGTTTTTT.

J is TRBJ1-5 and V is TRBV27; tentatively, D is TRBD1 (5 bases). The CDR3 sequence is 15 residues long. The germline V and J ends were trimmed by 2 bases and 7 bases, with 15 bases remaining between them. Looked up from germline, CDR1 is MNHEY and CDR2 is SMNVEV (reference sequence). In DNA, the CDR3 is TGTGCCAGCAGTTTAGCCATAGGGGCTAGGCAGCCCCAGCATTTT. It translates to CASSLAIGARQPQHF.

The rearrangement uses TRBV2 and TRBJ1-4; D possibly corresponds to TRBD1 (5 bases). Per germline, CDR1 SNHLY and CDR2 FYNNEI. The CDR3 contains 14 residues. Trimming took off 3 bases at V and 8 bases at J, with 13 bases between the two ends. The CDR3: CASSDGRGWEKLFF. CDR3 sequence (DNA): TGTGCCAGCAGTGATGGTAGGGGTTGGGAAAAACTGTTTTTT.